The T cell receptor beta chain described here comes from a study of cytomegalovirus exposure and HLA in healthy donors. There are 16 residues in the CDR3. Trimming pared 0 bases from V and 11 bases from J, leaving 23 bases between. CDR1 and CDR2 (germline): SGHRS, YFSETQ. Only in-frame clones appear in the TCRdb table, and some are missing; sequencing was by immunoSEQ multiplex PCR. The data show about 72,000 clones, 94% seen once. Study-wide results and caveats: The finding came from a later analysis; first-cohort TCR clusters tended to co-occur in the approximately 120 validation repertoires.

As for this clone: Its antigen is still unknown.

This clonotype was obtained from a woman between 18 and 29 years old in good health and CMV-seropositive. The chain links TRBV5-1 to TRBJ2-5; weak D call: TRBD1 (6 bases). The sample taken for sequencing was PBMCs. The CDR3 reads CASSLGDTRVWDEQYF. The CDR3 region has the DNA TGCGCCAGCAGCTTGGGGGACACAAGGGTATGGGATGAGCAGTACTTC.